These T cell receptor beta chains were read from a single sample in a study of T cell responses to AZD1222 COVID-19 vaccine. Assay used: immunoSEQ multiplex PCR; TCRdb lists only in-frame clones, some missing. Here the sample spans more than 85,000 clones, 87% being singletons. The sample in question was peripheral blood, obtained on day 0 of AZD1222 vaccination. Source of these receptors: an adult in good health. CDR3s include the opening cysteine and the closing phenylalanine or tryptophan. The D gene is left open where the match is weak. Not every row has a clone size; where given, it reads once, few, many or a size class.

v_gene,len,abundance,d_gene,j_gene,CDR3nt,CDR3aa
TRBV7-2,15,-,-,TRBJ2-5,TGTGCCAGCAGCTGGGCAAAACAGTTCCAAGAGACCCAGTACTTC,CASSWAKQFQETQYF
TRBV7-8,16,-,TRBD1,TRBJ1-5,TGTGCCAGCGGCCGATTTGGACAGGCGGGGAATCAGCCCCAGCATTTT,CASGRFGQAGNQPQHF
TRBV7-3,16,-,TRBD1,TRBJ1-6,TGTGCCAGCAGCCTCCACCCCGGACAGGGAGCGTCACCCCTCCACTTT,CASSLHPGQGASPLHF
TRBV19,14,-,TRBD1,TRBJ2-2,TGTGCCAGTAGGGGGACAGGGGGTTCCGGGGAGCTGTTTTTT,CASRGTGGSGELFF
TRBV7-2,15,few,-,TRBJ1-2,TGTGCCAGCAGCTCAGGATTGACAGGCCTCTATGGCTACACCTTC,CASSSGLTGLYGYTF
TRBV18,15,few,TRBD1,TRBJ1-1,TGTGCCAGCTCACCACGGGGACAGACGAACACTGAAGCTTTCTTT,CASSPRGQTNTEAFF
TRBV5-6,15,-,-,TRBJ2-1,TGTGCCAGCAGCTTGGGACAGACGTACTACAATGAGCAGTTCTTC,CASSLGQTYYNEQFF
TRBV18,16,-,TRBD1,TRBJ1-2,TGTGCCAGCTCACCGCTTGCGCAGGGGGCAACGGATGGCTACACCTTC,CASSPLAQGATDGYTF
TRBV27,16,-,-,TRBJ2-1,TGTGCCAGCAGTTTATCCCCCTTCGGGGCCTACAATGAGCAGTTCTTC,CASSLSPFGAYNEQFF
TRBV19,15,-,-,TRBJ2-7,TGTGCCAGTAGTATATCGGGTCAGGGTAGAAACGAGCAGTACTTC,CASSISGQGRNEQYF